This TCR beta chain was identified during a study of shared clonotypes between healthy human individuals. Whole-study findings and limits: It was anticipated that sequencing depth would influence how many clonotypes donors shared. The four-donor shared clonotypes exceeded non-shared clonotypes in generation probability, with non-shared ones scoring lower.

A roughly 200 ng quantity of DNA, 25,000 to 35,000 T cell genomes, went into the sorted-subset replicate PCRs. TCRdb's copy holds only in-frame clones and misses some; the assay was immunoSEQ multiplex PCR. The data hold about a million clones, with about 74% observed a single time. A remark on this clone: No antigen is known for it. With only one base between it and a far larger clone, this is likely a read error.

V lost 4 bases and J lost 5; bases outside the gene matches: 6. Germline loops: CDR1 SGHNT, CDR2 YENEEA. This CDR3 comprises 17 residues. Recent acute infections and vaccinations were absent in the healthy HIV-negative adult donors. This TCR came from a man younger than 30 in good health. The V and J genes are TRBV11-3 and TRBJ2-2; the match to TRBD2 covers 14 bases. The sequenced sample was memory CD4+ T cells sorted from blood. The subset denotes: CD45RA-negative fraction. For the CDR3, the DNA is TGTGCCAGCAGCTCCTCCCGGACTAGCGGGAGGACCGGGGAGCTGTTTTTT. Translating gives CASSSSRTSGRTGELFF.